One sample yielded the 14 T cell receptor beta chains listed below, sequenced in a study of T-cell reconstitution after alpha-beta-depleted transplantation in children. Unique molecular identifiers were used in preparing the TCRbeta library. TCRdb re-called the PCR reads through MiXCR, storing one row per CDR3 protein. This table holds hundreds of thousands of distinct CDR3 sequences, around a third found once. The sequenced sample was PBMCs from the stem cell graft donor, obtained from the stem cell graft. These receptors were collected from a human donor who donated a stem cell graft to a child with aplastic anemia.

The sample holds a few counts of this clonotype. V gene TRBV20-1 combines with J gene TRBJ1-2; perhaps TRBD1 as D (6 bases). The CDR3 has 15 residues. The germline V gene has CDR1 DFQATT and CDR2 SNEGSKA (reference sequence). Trimming left V 5 bases short and J 4 bases short, with 20 bases between. The CDR3: CSALFTGRGAYGYTF. The CDR3 coding sequence is TGCAGTGCTTTATTTACAGGGCGGGGTGCCTATGGCTACACCTTC.

The chain employs TRBV12-3 or TRBV12-4 and TRBJ2-7; 8 nucleotides agree with TRBD2. The CDR3 has 14 residues. Trimming at V came to 6 bases and at J to 3 bases, leaving 7 bases not matched to a gene. The CDR3 sequence is CASSPGRGDYEQYV. As DNA, the CDR3 is TGTGCCAGCAGCCCCGGGAGGGGGGACTACGAGCAGTACGTC.

There are a few counts of this clonotype. The gene calls are TRBV6-5 and TRBJ1-5; perhaps TRBD1 as D (5 bases). The CDR3 is 16 residues long. The germline V gene encodes CDR1 MNHEY and CDR2 SVGAGI. V lost 7 bases and J 3 bases, leaving 19 bases between the germline ends. The CDR3 DNA reads TGTGCCAGCATTAACAGGATACCCTATTTCAATCAGCCCCAGCATTTT. It translates to CASINRIPYFNQPQHF.

The chain employs TRBV20-1 and TRBJ1-5; a weak D match, TRBD1 (5 bases). CDR1 and CDR2 from the germline V gene are DFQATT and SNEGSKA (reference sequence). V was cut by 4 bases and J by 6 bases, with 16 bases left in between. CDR3 length equals 14 residues. Written as DNA, the CDR3 is TGCAGTGCTATGAGTGGGGGATCCGGTCAGCCCCAGCATTTT. It yields the protein CSAMSGGSGQPQHF.

The chain couples TRBV24-1 to TRBJ2-1; 12 bases match TRBD2. V shed 7 bases, J shed 10 bases, and the junction held 7 bases outside the gene matches. The CDR3 has 14 residues. Per the germline V gene, CDR1 is KGHDR and CDR2 is SFDVKD. The CDR3 here is CATRSGTSGYEQFF. DNA for the CDR3: TGTGCCACCAGATCCGGGACTAGCGGGTACGAGCAGTTCTTC.

V and J are TRBV7-2 and TRBJ2-1; unclear D gene. CDR1 and CDR2 (germline): SGHTA, FQGNSA. Trimming pared 4 bases from V and 10 bases from J, leaving 14 bases between. The CDR3 extends over 13 amino acids. The CDR3 sequence is CASSSEPLWEQFF. The CDR3, as DNA: TGTGCCAGCAGCTCCGAACCATTGTGGGAGCAGTTCTTC.

This chain joins TRBV12-3 or TRBV12-4 and TRBJ1-5; 7 bases line up with TRBD1. The length of the CDR3 is 13 residues. The trim removed 7 bases at V and 7 bases at J, leaving 7 bases unmatched. The CDR3 DNA reads TGTGCCAGCACCCGGGACAGTTTGCAGCCCCAGCATTTT. Amino acids: CASTRDSLQPQHF.

This rearrangement joins TRBV24-1 to TRBJ1-1; TRBD1 agrees at 8 bases. Looked up from germline, CDR1 is KGHDR and CDR2 is SFDVKD. The CDR3 spans 15 residues. After removal of 4 bases from V and 4 bases from J, the junction contained 7 bases not matched to a gene. The CDR3 sequence is CATSDPGTGRTEAFF. The CDR3 nucleotides read TGTGCCACCAGTGACCCCGGGACAGGCCGCACTGAAGCTTTCTTT.

J is TRBJ1-6 and V is TRBV30, with a possible D match to TRBD1 (5 bases). The CDR3 sequence is 13 residues long. Trimming cost V 3 bases and J 7 bases, with 10 bases left between them. Germline V gives CDR1 GTSNPN, CDR2 SVGIG (reference sequence). This CDR3 reads CAWRRDLNSPLHF. The CDR3 region has the DNA TGTGCCTGGAGACGGGACCTGAATTCACCCCTCCACTTT.

The chain has TRBV20-1 and TRBJ2-7; D gene unclear. Trimming took 5 bases from V and 7 from J, leaving 9 bases between them. The CDR3 is 10 amino acids. Germline assignment: CDR1 DFQATT and CDR2 SNEGSKA (reference sequence). The CDR3 nucleotides are TGCAGTGCTCTGAAGACTGAGCAGTACTTC. Encoded protein: CSALKTEQYF.

The chain has TRBV4-1 and TRBJ1-3; D unresolved. CDR3 size: 18 residues. V lost 2 bases to trimming and J lost 1 base, with 18 bases between them. CDR1 and CDR2 from the germline V gene are MGHRA and YSYEKL. CDR3 residues: CASSQFYGRFGSGNTIYF. CDR3 coding DNA: TGCGCCAGCAGCCAATTTTATGGGCGGTTCGGGTCTGGAAACACCATATATTTT.

The sample holds a few counts of this clonotype. V gene TRBV20-1 combines with J gene TRBJ2-3; a possible D gene is TRBD2 (5 bases). Trimming shortened V by 0 bases and J by 1 base, and 14 bases separated the two germline ends. Germline loops: CDR1 DFQATT, CDR2 SNEGSKA (reference sequence). The CDR3 totals 16 residues. The CDR3: CSARDRKLAGTDTQYF. In DNA form, the CDR3 reads TGCAGTGCTAGAGATCGCAAGCTAGCAGGCACAGATACGCAGTATTTT.

The J gene is TRBJ2-3, the V gene TRBV20-1; 11 nucleotides agree with TRBD2. The length of the CDR3 is 14 residues. Unmatched junction bases numbered 4, after V lost 3 bases and J lost 5 bases. The germline V gene encodes CDR1 DFQATT and CDR2 SNEGSKA (reference sequence). CDR3 coding DNA: TGCAGTGCTAGGCCGGGACTAGCGGTAGATACGCAGTATTTT. It yields the protein CSARPGLAVDTQYF.

The genes are TRBV7-3 and TRBJ2-1; 9 nucleotides agree with TRBD2. Germline V CDR1 and CDR2: SGHTA, FQGTGA. There are 19 residues in the CDR3. V was clipped by 3 bases and J by 6 bases; unmatched bases: 18. Here the CDR3 reads CASSLVRQGIRAGGNEQFF. The CDR3 DNA reads TGTGCCAGCAGCTTGGTTCGGCAGGGCATTAGAGCGGGGGGCAATGAGCAGTTCTTC.